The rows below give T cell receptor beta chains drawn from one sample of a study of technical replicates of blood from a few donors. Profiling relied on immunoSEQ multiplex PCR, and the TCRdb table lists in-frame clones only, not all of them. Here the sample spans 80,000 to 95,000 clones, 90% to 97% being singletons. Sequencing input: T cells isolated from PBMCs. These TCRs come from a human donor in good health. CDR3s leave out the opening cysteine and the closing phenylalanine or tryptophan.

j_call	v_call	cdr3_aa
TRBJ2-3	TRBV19	ASSTGLAGADTQY
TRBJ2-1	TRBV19	ASSIDRDINEQF
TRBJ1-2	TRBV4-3	ASSQVYDYGYT
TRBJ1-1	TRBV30	AWSIWASTEAF
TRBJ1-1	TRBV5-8	ASNSRGTEAF
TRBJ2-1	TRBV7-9	ASSPSVAGGDNEQF
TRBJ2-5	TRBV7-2	ASSLVGGSLGETQY
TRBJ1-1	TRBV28	ASIQGYTEAF
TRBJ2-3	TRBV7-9	ASSPLSDTQY
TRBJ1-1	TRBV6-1	ASSALWNTEAF
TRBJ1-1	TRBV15	ATSRVGATEAF
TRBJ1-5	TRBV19	ASSIDRGRGLQPQH
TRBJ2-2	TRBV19	ASTGGGELF
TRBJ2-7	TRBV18	ASSPPGLRTYEQY
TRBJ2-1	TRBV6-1	ASRVVAGGTDEQF
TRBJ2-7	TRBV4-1	ASSRGDRGTYEQY
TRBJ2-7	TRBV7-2	ASSRTGDLYEQY
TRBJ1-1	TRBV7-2	ASSLYAGANTEAF
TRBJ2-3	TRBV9	ASSVPEGWDTQY
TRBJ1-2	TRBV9	ASSAGQGAYGYT
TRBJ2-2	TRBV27	ASRDGGTGDTGELF
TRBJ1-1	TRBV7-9	ASSLGGD
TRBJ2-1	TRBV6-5	ASSDPLPSYNEQF
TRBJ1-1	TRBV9	ASSVAGNRPPEAF
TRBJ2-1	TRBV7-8	ASSLTSYNEQF
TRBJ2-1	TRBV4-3	ASSQEHTSEGLLNEQF
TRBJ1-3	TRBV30	AWAGISGNTIY
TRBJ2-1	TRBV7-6	ASSFRGRADNEQF
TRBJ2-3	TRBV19	ASSINPRGTQY
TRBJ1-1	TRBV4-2	ASSPDTMNTEAF
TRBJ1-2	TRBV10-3	AITGEGQGGSGYT
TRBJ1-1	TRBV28	ASSFRAGGTEAF
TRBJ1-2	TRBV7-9	ALWGGHGYT
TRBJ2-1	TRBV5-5	ASSTRLRAYSYNEQF
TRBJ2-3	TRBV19	ASSTSQNTDTQY
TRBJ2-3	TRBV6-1	ASSAKSGDTQY
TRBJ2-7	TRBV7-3	ASSSWGQGPIAEQY
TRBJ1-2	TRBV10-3	AISVGGSDT
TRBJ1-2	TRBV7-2	ASSLLSIYGYT
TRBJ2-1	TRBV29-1	SVGRFNEQF
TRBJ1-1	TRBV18	ASSPTTGVKTEAF
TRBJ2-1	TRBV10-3	AISESLAGVGNEQF
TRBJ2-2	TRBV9	ASSVRGNTGELF